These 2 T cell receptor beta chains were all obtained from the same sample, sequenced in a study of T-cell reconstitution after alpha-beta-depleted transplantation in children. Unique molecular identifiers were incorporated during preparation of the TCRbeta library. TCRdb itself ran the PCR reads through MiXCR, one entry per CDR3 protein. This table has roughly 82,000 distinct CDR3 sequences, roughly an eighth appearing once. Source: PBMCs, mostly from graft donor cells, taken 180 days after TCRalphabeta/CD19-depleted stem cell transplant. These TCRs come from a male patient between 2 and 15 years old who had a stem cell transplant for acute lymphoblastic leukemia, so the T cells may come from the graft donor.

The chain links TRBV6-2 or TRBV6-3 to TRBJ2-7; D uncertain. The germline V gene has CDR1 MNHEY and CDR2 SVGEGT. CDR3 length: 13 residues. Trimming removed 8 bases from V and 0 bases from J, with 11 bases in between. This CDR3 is CASSVHLSYEQYF. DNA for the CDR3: TGTGCCAGCTCCGTCCACCTCTCCTACGAGCAGTACTTC.

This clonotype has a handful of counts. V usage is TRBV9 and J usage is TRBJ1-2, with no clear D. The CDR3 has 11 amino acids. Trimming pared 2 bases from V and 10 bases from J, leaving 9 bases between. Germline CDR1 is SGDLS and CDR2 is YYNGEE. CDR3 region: CASSVGGIYTF. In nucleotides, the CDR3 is TGTGCCAGCAGCGTGGGAGGGATCTACACCTTC.